The 30 T cell receptor beta chains below come from one sample, sequenced in a study of OX40 agonist ivuxolimab in advanced cancers. This table comes from immunoSEQ multiplex PCR, and its TCRdb copy is limited to in-frame clones, with some not included. Among 50,000 to 75,000 clones listed, roughly three quarters were seen once. The sample was CD4+ or CD8+ T cells sorted from blood, taken in a trial of the OX40 agonist ivuxolimab. These TCRs come from an adult with an advanced solid tumor such as melanoma, head and neck, liver or kidney cancer.

This clone was seen a few times. The chain joins TRBV5-1 to TRBJ2-1; maybe TRBD2 (10 bases). The CDR3 is 17 residues long. V lost 5 bases and J 9 bases, leaving 27 bases between the germline ends. The V gene's germline CDR1 is SGHRS and CDR2 YFSETQ. This CDR3 reads CASSQGQGLLAGIEQFF. The CDR3 DNA reads TGCGCCAGCAGTCAAGGACAGGGGTTACTAGCGGGGATTGAGCAGTTCTTC.

This clone was counted only a few times. The chain links TRBV30 to TRBJ2-3, with 10 positions matching TRBD1. The length of the CDR3 is 17 residues. Unmatched junction bases numbered 12, after V lost 3 bases and J lost 3 bases. CDR1 is GTSNPN, CDR2 SVGIG, per germline (reference sequence). Here the CDR3 DNA reads TGTGCCTGGAGCGGAAGGACAGGGGGTAGGCGTACAGATACGCAGTATTTT. Its translation is CAWSGRTGGRRTDTQYF.

This chain connects TRBV5-6 to TRBJ1-2, with D unclear. The CDR3 is 13 residues long. Germline V gives CDR1 SGHDT, CDR2 YYEEEE. V was clipped by 0 bases and J by 8 bases, with 11 bases between them. CDR3 nucleotide sequence: TGTGCCAGCAGCTTGGTGGCCCTCGGAGGCTACACCTTC. Residues: CASSLVALGGYTF.

This clone was recorded many times. The chain joins TRBV18 to TRBJ2-7; 8 positions match TRBD2. After removal of 4 bases from V and 5 bases from J, the junction contained 10 bases not matched to a gene. This CDR3 is built from 15 residues. Germline V CDR1 and CDR2: KGHSH, LQKENI. The CDR3 DNA sequence: TGTGCCAGCTCACTAGCGGGACTTGGGGGGAACGAGCAGTACTTC. Its protein product is CASSLAGLGGNEQYF.

The chain recombines TRBV19 with TRBJ1-4; possible D gene TRBD1, 6 bases. The V gene lost 7 bases and the J gene lost 4 bases, with 16 bases spanning the gap. The CDR3 runs 15 residues. Germline CDR1 LNHDA, CDR2 SQIVND (reference sequence). The CDR3 region has the DNA TGTGCCAGTAAAAGAAAGGCAGGGGTTAATGAAAAACTGTTTTTT. Translation: CASKRKAGVNEKLFF.

This chain links TRBV11-3 with TRBJ2-3; D is ambiguous. The CDR3 is 16 amino acids. The V gene's germline CDR1 is SGHNT and CDR2 YENEEA. Trimming pared 1 base from V and 4 bases from J, leaving 15 bases between. In DNA, the CDR3 is TGTGCCAGCAGCTTAGGTGGCCTCGTCGGCGCAGATACGCAGTATTTT. It encodes CASSLGGLVGADTQYF.

This rearrangement joins TRBV2 to TRBJ1-3; D is uncertain. This CDR3 spans 15 amino acids. Germline V gene data show CDR1 as SNHLY and CDR2 as FYNNEI. V was trimmed by 4 bases and J by 0 bases, leaving 10 bases between them. The CDR3 reads CASSASGNSGNTIYF. DNA of the CDR3: TGTGCCAGCAGTGCTTCCGGGAACTCTGGAAACACCATATATTTT.

The chain is built from TRBV5-4 and TRBJ1-1, with D perhaps matching TRBD1 (6 bases). CDR3 length equals 14 residues. V lost 4 bases, J lost 4 bases, and 14 bases lay in between. CDR1 SGHNT and CDR2 YYREEE come from the germline V gene (reference sequence). The chain's CDR3 is CASSPRGASTEAFF. CDR3 bases: TGTGCCAGCAGCCCGAGGGGGGCTTCCACTGAAGCTTTCTTT.

The chain links TRBV2 to TRBJ1-1; D gene uncertain. The CDR3 sequence is 13 residues long. Trimming shortened V by 4 bases and J by 0 bases, and 6 bases separated the two germline ends. Germline V CDR1 and CDR2: SNHLY, FYNNEI. Written as DNA, the CDR3 is TGTGCCAGCAGTGTAGACGTGAACACTGAAGCTTTCTTT. Translated: CASSVDVNTEAFF. The full variable domain, completed using reference TRBV2 and TRBJ1-1, is EPEVTQTPSHQVTQMGQEVILRCVPISNHLYFYWYRQILGQKVEFLVSFYNNEISEKSEIFDDQFSVERPDGSNFTLKIRSTKLEDSAMYFCASSVDVNTEAFFGQGTRLTVV.

The chain has TRBV6-5 and TRBJ2-5; 8 bases match TRBD2. Looked up from germline, CDR1 is MNHEY and CDR2 is SVGAGI. This CDR3 comprises 14 residues. Trimming at V came to 2 bases and at J to 3 bases, leaving 2 bases not matched to a gene. The CDR3 protein is CASSYGTRKETQYF. The CDR3 bases are TGTGCCAGCAGTTACGGGACTAGGAAAGAGACCCAGTACTTC.

The chain carries TRBV6-6 and TRBJ1-1; a possible D gene is TRBD1 (6 bases). Trimming left V 2 bases short and J 0 bases short, with 13 bases between. The CDR3 totals 16 residues. Per germline, CDR1 MNHNY and CDR2 SVGAGI (reference sequence). CDR3 DNA sequence: TGTGCCAGCAGTTACCCGACGGGGGCGGTGAACACTGAAGCTTTCTTT. Residues: CASSYPTGAVNTEAFF.

This clone was observed a few times. The chain has TRBV7-9 and TRBJ1-2, with D possibly being TRBD1 (5 bases). The CDR3 extends over 16 amino acids. In germline, CDR1 is SEHNR, CDR2 FQNEAQ (reference sequence). Between the trimmed V and J ends, which lost 5 bases and 5 bases, there was a span of 21 bases. Here the CDR3 DNA reads TGTGCCAGCAGCCCCCACTCTGGACAAGCTCTTTATGGCTACACCTTC. Amino acids: CASSPHSGQALYGYTF. The whole variable domain, filled in from reference TRBV7-9 and TRBJ1-2, reads DTGVSQNPRHKITKRGQNVTFRCDPISEHNRLYWYRQTLGQGPEFLTYFQNEAQLEKSRLLSDRFSAERPKGSFSTLEIQRTEQGDSAMYLCASSPHSGQALYGYTFGSGTRLTVV.

The chain employs TRBV29-1 and TRBJ1-2; 8 nucleotides agree with TRBD1. V dropped 5 bases and J dropped 4; count of bases not matched to a gene: 18. CDR1 and CDR2 (germline): SQVTM, ANQGSEA. This CDR3 region has 17 residues. CDR3 coding DNA: TGCAGCGTTTGGGTCAAGCAGGGGGCGAGATATTGCTATGGCTACACCTTC. Its translation is CSVWVKQGARYCYGYTF.

This clone has a single count. This chain uses TRBV2 with TRBJ2-1, with a possible D match to TRBD1 (6 bases). The V gene lost 4 bases and the J gene lost 3 bases, with 7 bases spanning the gap. Germline V gene lookup returns CDR1 SNHLY and CDR2 FYNNEI. This CDR3 spans 13 amino acids. For the CDR3, the DNA is TGTGCCAGCAGTGGGGACAACTACAATGAGCAGTTCTTC. Amino acid sequence: CASSGDNYNEQFF.

The chain carries TRBV27 and TRBJ2-7, with D uncertain. Trimming took 6 bases from V and 3 from J, leaving 15 bases between them. The CDR3 covers 14 residues. Germline-derived CDR1 and CDR2 are MNHEY and SMNVEV (reference sequence). This CDR3 is CASSRVGGFYEQYF. The CDR3, as DNA: TGTGCCAGCAGCCGGGTCGGCGGATTCTACGAGCAGTACTTC.

The chain carries TRBV5-1 and TRBJ2-1, with TRBD2 matching 9 bases. The germline CDR1 and CDR2 sequences are SGHRS and YFSETQ. V dropped 0 bases and J dropped 6; count of bases not matched to a gene: 4. The CDR3 length is 15 residues. The CDR3 DNA sequence: TGCGCCAGCAGCTTGGTAGCGGGAGTAACCAATGAGCAGTTCTTC. It encodes CASSLVAGVTNEQFF. The full variable domain, its missing parts supplied by reference TRBV5-1 and TRBJ2-1, is KAGVTQTPRYLIKTRGQQVTLSCSPISGHRSVSWYQQTPGQGLQFLFEYFSETQRNKGNFPGRFSGRQFSNSRSEMNVSTLELGDSALYLCASSLVAGVTNEQFFGPGTRLTVL.

This sequence joins TRBV12-5 and TRBJ2-3; perhaps TRBD1 as D (5 bases). CDR3 size: 16 residues. Trimming cost V 0 bases and J 5 bases, with 15 bases left between them. The germline CDR1 and CDR2 sequences are LGHNT and FRNRAP. The CDR3 region has the DNA TGTGCTAGTGGTTTGGTAGACAAGGGGTTGGGAGATACGCAGTATTTT. The encoded protein is CASGLVDKGLGDTQYF.

The chain employs TRBV25-1 and TRBJ2-7, with a possible D match to TRBD1 (6 bases). With 7 bases removed from V and 2 bases from J, the gap between germline ends came to 12 bases. The germline V gene encodes CDR1 MGHDK and CDR2 SYGVNS. This CDR3 is 13 amino acids long. This CDR3 reads CASTGHDTYEQYF. CDR3 DNA sequence: TGTGCCAGCACGGGACACGACACCTACGAGCAGTACTTC.

The chain uses TRBV29-1 and TRBJ2-3; 7 bases are a match to TRBD1. The V gene end was trimmed by 6 bases and the J gene end by 3 bases; junction bases not matched to a gene: 3. In germline, CDR1 is SQVTM, CDR2 ANQGSEA. The CDR3 spans 12 residues. The CDR3 protein is CSVTTGTDTQYF. The CDR3 region has the DNA TGCAGCGTGACGACAGGGACAGATACGCAGTATTTT.

V usage is TRBV5-5 and J usage is TRBJ2-6; 8 bases map to TRBD1. After removal of 4 bases from V and 1 base from J, the junction contained 4 bases not matched to a gene. CDR3 length: 16 amino acids. CDR1 is SGHKS and CDR2 is YYEKEE in the germline V gene (reference sequence). CDR3 DNA: TGTGCCAGCAGCCCACAGGGGGGTTCTGGGGCCAACGTCCTGACTTTC. Residues: CASSPQGGSGANVLTF.

CDR3 loop: CASSLSGKGYEQYF. CDR3 nucleotide sequence: TGTGCCAGCAGCTTATCCGGGAAGGGCTACGAGCAGTACTTC. This sequence joins TRBV11-3 and TRBJ2-7; D is possibly TRBD2 (5 bases). In germline, CDR1 is SGHNT, CDR2 YENEEA. The CDR3 loop spans 14 amino acids. V was clipped by 2 bases and J by 3 bases, with 11 bases between them.

This chain links TRBV9 with TRBJ2-7; D ambiguous. The V gene's germline CDR1 is SGDLS and CDR2 YYNGEE. The CDR3 has 13 residues. The ends were cut back, 3 bases at V and 5 bases at J, with 12 bases in the middle. CDR3 sequence: CASSAPSSHEQYF. Written as DNA, the CDR3 is TGTGCCAGCAGCGCGCCGTCAAGTCACGAGCAGTACTTC.

This clone occurred once. The chain couples TRBV5-1 to TRBJ1-4, with D unresolved. V dropped 0 bases and J dropped 2 bases, with 5 bases sitting between them. Germline values: CDR1 SGHRS, CDR2 YFSETQ. The CDR3 is made up of 14 amino acids. The CDR3 DNA reads as TGCGCCAGCAGCTTGGGAGCGACTAATGAAAAACTGTTTTTT. Translating it yields CASSLGATNEKLFF.

The chain carries TRBV19 and TRBJ2-7; 9 bases agree with TRBD1. Trimming cost V 5 bases and J 4 bases; bases outside gene matches: 12. This CDR3 comprises 16 residues. The germline V gene encodes CDR1 LNHDA and CDR2 SQIVND (reference sequence). CDR3 DNA: TGTGCCAGTAGTCCGGGTGGGACAGGGAGCGTTTACGAGCAGTACTTC. Amino acids: CASSPGGTGSVYEQYF. Using reference TRBV19 and TRBJ2-7 for the parts outside the CDR3, the full variable domain is DGGITQSPKYLFRKEGQNVTLSCEQNLNHDAMYWYRQDPGQGLRLIYYSQIVNDFQKGDIAEGYSVSREKKESFPLTVTSAQKNPTAFYLCASSPGGTGSVYEQYFGPGTRLTVT.

The chain is built from TRBV6-5 and TRBJ2-2; D possibly corresponds to TRBD2 (5 bases). Germline CDR1 is MNHEY and CDR2 is SVGAGI. The ends were cut back, 6 bases at V and 0 bases at J, with 8 bases in the middle. The CDR3 length is 14 residues. The chain's CDR3 is CASSPGTNTGELFF. In DNA, the CDR3 is TGTGCCAGCAGCCCGGGAACGAACACCGGGGAGCTGTTTTTT.

The chain joins TRBV6-1 to TRBJ2-7; 8 bases fit TRBD1. Germline trimming cut 0 bases from V and 2 bases from J; bases unmatched to any gene: 6. This CDR3 contains 16 residues. Germline CDR1 MNHNS, CDR2 SASEGT. CDR3 loop: CASSEAMTGATYEQYF. CDR3 DNA sequence: TGTGCCAGCAGTGAAGCCATGACAGGGGCCACCTACGAGCAGTACTTC.

The chain uses TRBV11-2 and TRBJ1-4; 7 positions agree with TRBD1. Germline values: CDR1 SGHAT, CDR2 FQNNGV. The CDR3 spans 14 residues. Trimming took 5 bases from V and 4 from J; bases not matched to a gene: 4. CDR3 region: CASSQGDSNEKLFF. The CDR3 DNA follows: TGTGCCAGCAGCCAGGGGGACAGTAATGAAAAACTGTTTTTT.

The chain joins TRBV19 to TRBJ2-7, with D uncertain. Per the germline V gene, CDR1 is LNHDA and CDR2 is SQIVND (reference sequence). V was clipped by 6 bases and J by 2 bases, with 8 bases between them. The length of the CDR3 is 12 residues. The CDR3 here is CASSSKTYEQYF. The CDR3 region has the DNA TGTGCCAGTAGCAGCAAAACCTACGAGCAGTACTTC.

This clone has just one count. The rearrangement joins TRBV7-9 to TRBJ2-1, with 7 nucleotides matching TRBD1. This CDR3 has 13 amino acids. Germline V CDR1 and CDR2: SEHNR, FQNEAQ (reference sequence). The junction had 6 bases not matched to a gene; V was cut back by 4 bases and J by 9 bases. Written as DNA, the CDR3 is TGTGCCAGCAGCTCTTCACAGGGGAGTGAGCAGTTCTTC. The encoded protein is CASSSSQGSEQFF.

The chain combines TRBV5-4 with TRBJ1-3, with D uncertain. The germline gives CDR1 SGHNT, CDR2 YYREEE (reference sequence). V lost 3 bases and J 3 bases, leaving 16 bases between the germline ends. The CDR3 is made up of 16 amino acids. CDR3 coding DNA: TGTGCCAGCAGCTCGATAGGAATACACAGTGGAAACACCATATATTTT. This translates into CASSSIGIHSGNTIYF.